This is a list of T cell receptor beta chains from one sample in a study of control samples from healthy donors and cancer patients. The protocol was immunoSEQ multiplex PCR, while the TCRdb copy is restricted to in-frame clones and leaves out a portion. The sample has 150,000 to 200,000 clones, roughly 90% seen once. Material: blood. The receptors stem from a man in his thirties or forties in good health. Each CDR3 is given with its conserved first and last residue. The D gene is left open where the match is weak. Rows may omit the clone size; those that give it use once, few, many or a size class.

abundance	j_gene	d_gene	v_gene	CDR3nt	CDR3aa
-	TRBJ2-3	TRBD2	TRBV6-4	TGTGCCAGCAGCGAGGGAGGCAGAGCGGGGGGCACAGATACGCAGTATTTT	CASSEGGRAGGTDTQYF
-	TRBJ2-5	TRBD2	TRBV5-1	TGCGCCAGCAGCACCGGGACTAGCGGGGTTCAAGAGACCCAGTACTTC	CASSTGTSGVQETQYF
once	TRBJ2-2	TRBD1	TRBV5-4	TGTGCCAGCAGCTCCGGACAGGATCGGGTGGCCGGGGAGCTGTTTTTT	CASSSGQDRVAGELFF
-	TRBJ1-1	-	TRBV14	TGTGCCAGCAGCCCAACTCCGCCGGGGATCAAAGCTTTCTTT	CASSPTPPGIKAFF
-	TRBJ2-5	TRBD2	TRBV3-1/TRBV3-2	TGTGCCAGCACCGAAAATTGGTCCACCGGGACTAAAGAGACCCAGTACTTC	CASTENWSTGTKETQYF
-	TRBJ2-7	TRBD1	TRBV28	TGTGCCAGCAGTTTCCAGGGGGTGTACGAGCAGTACTTC	CASSFQGVYEQYF
-	TRBJ2-7	-	TRBV28	TGTGCCAGCACTCCCCCCCGTCCGATGGACTACGAGCAGTACTTC	CASTPPRPMDYEQYF
few	TRBJ2-1	-	TRBV29-1	TGCAGCGTTGTTAGTTACAATGAGCAGTTCTTC	CSVVSYNEQFF
-	TRBJ2-2	TRBD2	TRBV25-1	TGTGCCAGCAGTGGTAATGGGAGGGCCTCCGGGGAGCTGTTTTTT	CASSGNGRASGELFF
-	TRBJ1-5	-	TRBV2	TGTGCCAGCAGTGAGGGGAGGCGACAGCCCCAGCATTTT	CASSEGRRQPQHF
-	TRBJ2-7	TRBD2	TRBV7-2	TGTGCCAGCAGCCCCGGGGTGGGAGGGCTCGAGCAGTACTTC	CASSPGVGGLEQYF
-	TRBJ2-7	-	TRBV27	TGTGCCAGTTCGGACCCTCCGATATACGAGCAGTACTTC	CASSDPPIYEQYF
-	TRBJ2-7	TRBD1	TRBV2	TGTGCCAGCACCAACAGGGGGCGTTGGGAGCAGTACTTC	CASTNRGRWEQYF
-	TRBJ1-6	TRBD1	TRBV9	TGTGCCAGCAGCCTCCCAGGGGGCTTAGGGTCACCCCTCCACTTT	CASSLPGGLGSPLHF
-	TRBJ2-4	-	TRBV19	TGTGCCAGTAGTATTGGAGTAGGGGGTAGTGGAAACATTCAGTACTTC	CASSIGVGGSGNIQYF
-	TRBJ2-7	-	TRBV27	TGTGCCAGCAGTTCCTTGACAGTCTACGAGCAGTACTTC	CASSSLTVYEQYF